This T cell receptor beta chain was sequenced during a study of blood T cell repertoires in COVID-19. Looking at the study overall: COVID-19 samples from acute and convalescent phases originated in the United States, Italy and Spain.

Assay used: immunoSEQ multiplex PCR; TCRdb lists only in-frame clones, some missing. The profile covers 200,000 to 300,000 clones, with about four fifths appearing a single time and 1.5% taken by the ten largest. This TCR derives from a woman between 40 and 55 years old who had recovered from COVID-19. Sequencing was done on a sample of peripheral blood.

The CDR3: CASSFGRGQNEKLFF. In nucleotides, the CDR3 is TGTGCCAGCAGTTTTGGTCGGGGACAGAATGAAAAACTGTTTTTT. The rearrangement joins TRBV28 to TRBJ1-4; 7 bases agree with TRBD1. Unmatched junction bases numbered 6, after V lost 3 bases and J lost 5 bases. The CDR3 extends over 15 amino acids. Germline V gene data show CDR1 as MDHEN and CDR2 as SYDVKM.